This T cell receptor (beta chain) was sequenced during a study of Ad26.COV2.S vaccination and SARS-CoV-2 variants. Across the whole study: Intramuscular Ad26.COV2.S at 5x10^10 or 1x10^11 viral particles. Overall study results and limits: Vaccinees reportedly had broad spike-specific CD8+ and CD4+ T cell responses. Spike-specific TCR breadth ran higher among vaccine recipients than placebo recipients. Quantification of TCR breadth and depth may have yielded underestimates of total T cell responses.

Note on this clone: Its cognate antigen is unknown.

The repertoire was sequenced with immunoSEQ multiplex PCR; TCRdb's copy has only in-frame clones and lacks some. Of 510,000 or so clones in the sample, around 88% were seen once. As for treatment: around 19 received Ad26.COV2.S at low or high dose, single or two shots; roughly five received placebo; per-sample allocation not given. Sampling was done on day 63 after the first vaccine or placebo injection. Sample: peripheral blood, taken in a trial of Ad26.COV2.S vaccine versus placebo. This receptor was taken from a person between 18 and 65 years old who received the Ad26.COV2.S COVID-19 vaccine or a placebo.

The CDR3 DNA follows: TGTGCCAGCAGTCCGACAGGGTCTGGAAACACCATATATTTT. Encoded protein: CASSPTGSGNTIYF. V gene TRBV6-5 combines with J gene TRBJ1-3, with TRBD1 matching over 7 bases. This CDR3 is built from 14 residues. V trimming: 5 bases; J trimming: 1 base; junction bases outside the gene matches: 2. Germline V gene data show CDR1 as MNHEY and CDR2 as SVGAGI.